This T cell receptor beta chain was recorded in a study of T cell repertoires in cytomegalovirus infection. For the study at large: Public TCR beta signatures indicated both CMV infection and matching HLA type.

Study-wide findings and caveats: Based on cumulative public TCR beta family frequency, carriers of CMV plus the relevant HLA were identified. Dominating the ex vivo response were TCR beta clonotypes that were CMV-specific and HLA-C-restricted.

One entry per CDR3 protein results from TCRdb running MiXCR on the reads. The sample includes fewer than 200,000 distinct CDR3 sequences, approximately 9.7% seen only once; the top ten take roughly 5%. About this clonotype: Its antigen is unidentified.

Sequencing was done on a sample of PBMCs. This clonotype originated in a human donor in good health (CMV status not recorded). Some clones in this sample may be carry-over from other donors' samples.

This CDR3 is CATSTRGGGEKLFF. As DNA, the CDR3 is TGTGCCACCAGCACCAGGGGAGGGGGTGAAAAACTGTTTTTT. This chain uses TRBV15 with TRBJ1-4, with TRBD1 as a possible D gene (6 bases). The CDR3 runs 14 residues. From germline, CDR1 is LNHNV and CDR2 YYDKDF (reference sequence). V lost 4 bases and J lost 7, with 13 bases in between.